These T cell receptor beta chains were read from a single sample in a study of shared clonotypes between healthy human individuals. Here immunoSEQ multiplex PCR was the method, and the copy in TCRdb shows in-frame clones only, minus some. The sample holds under 2,000,000 clones; about 95% are singletons and the top ten take 0.95% to 1.5%. The specimen sequenced was naive CD8+ T cells sorted from blood. The receptors stem from a man aged 18 to 29 in good health. The CDR3 runs from the conserved cysteine through the conserved F or W. The D gene is left open where the match is weak. The size of a clone is reported for some rows only, either as once, few or many, or as a class for expanded clones.

clone_size: NA; j_call: TRBJ2-7; v_call: TRBV7-9; cdr3_length: 14; d_call: TRBD1; cdr3_aa: CASSSPGQGYEQYF; cdr3_nt: TGTGCCAGCAGCTCTCCGGGACAGGGTTACGAGCAGTACTTC
clone_size: NA; j_call: TRBJ2-1; v_call: TRBV27; cdr3_length: 15; d_call: NA; cdr3_aa: CASGVNERMGDEQFF; cdr3_nt: TGTGCCAGCGGCGTGAACGAGAGAATGGGGGATGAGCAGTTCTTC
clone_size: NA; j_call: TRBJ2-1; v_call: TRBV7-8; cdr3_length: 15; d_call: TRBD2; cdr3_aa: CASSSGLAGNNEQFF; cdr3_nt: TGTGCCAGCAGCTCCGGACTAGCGGGGAACAATGAGCAGTTCTTC
clone_size: NA; j_call: TRBJ2-7; v_call: TRBV4-3; cdr3_length: 14; d_call: TRBD1; cdr3_aa: CASSQDRGAYEQYF; cdr3_nt: TGCGCCAGCAGCCAGGACAGGGGAGCGTACGAGCAGTACTTC
clone_size: once; j_call: TRBJ2-7; v_call: TRBV7-6; cdr3_length: 15; d_call: TRBD1; cdr3_aa: CASSPLGQGSYEQYF; cdr3_nt: TGTGCCAGCAGCCCCCTGGGACAGGGGTCCTACGAGCAGTACTTC
clone_size: NA; j_call: TRBJ1-6; v_call: TRBV2; cdr3_length: 16; d_call: NA; cdr3_aa: CASSEEGFSYNSPLHF; cdr3_nt: TGTGCCAGCAGTGAAGAGGGTTTTTCCTATAATTCACCCCTCCACTTT
clone_size: NA; j_call: TRBJ2-1; v_call: TRBV7-9; cdr3_length: 15; d_call: TRBD2; cdr3_aa: CASSRLAGSYNEQFF; cdr3_nt: TGTGCCAGCAGCCGACTAGCGGGATCCTACAATGAGCAGTTCTTC
clone_size: NA; j_call: TRBJ1-3; v_call: TRBV7-6; cdr3_length: 15; d_call: TRBD1; cdr3_aa: CASSTGQGAGNTIYF; cdr3_nt: TGTGCCAGCAGCACAGGACAGGGGGCTGGAAACACCATATATTTT
clone_size: NA; j_call: TRBJ1-1; v_call: TRBV5-1; cdr3_length: 14; d_call: TRBD1; cdr3_aa: CASRPDRRNTEAFF; cdr3_nt: TGCGCCAGCAGACCGGACAGGCGGAACACTGAAGCTTTCTTT
clone_size: NA; j_call: TRBJ1-2; v_call: TRBV19; cdr3_length: 16; d_call: NA; cdr3_aa: CASSIKVQAPNYGYTF; cdr3_nt: TGTGCCAGTAGTATCAAAGTACAGGCGCCTAACTATGGCTACACCTTC
clone_size: once; j_call: TRBJ2-1; v_call: TRBV7-9; cdr3_length: 16; d_call: TRBD2; cdr3_aa: CASSLVAGENYNEQFF; cdr3_nt: TGTGCCAGCAGCTTAGTGGCGGGAGAGAACTACAATGAGCAGTTCTTC
clone_size: NA; j_call: TRBJ2-7; v_call: TRBV7-6; cdr3_length: 16; d_call: TRBD1; cdr3_aa: CASSLGPGQGAGEQYF; cdr3_nt: TGTGCCAGCAGCTTAGGACCGGGACAGGGGGCCGGCGAGCAGTACTTC
clone_size: NA; j_call: TRBJ2-5; v_call: TRBV11-2; cdr3_length: 16; d_call: NA; cdr3_aa: CASSLAVLDSQETQYF; cdr3_nt: TGTGCCAGCAGCTTAGCCGTACTGGACAGCCAAGAGACCCAGTACTTC
clone_size: NA; j_call: TRBJ1-1; v_call: TRBV27; cdr3_length: 14; d_call: TRBD1; cdr3_aa: CASSLQGLRTEAFF; cdr3_nt: TGTGCCAGCAGCCTACAGGGGCTGAGAACTGAAGCTTTCTTT
clone_size: NA; j_call: TRBJ2-7; v_call: TRBV2; cdr3_length: 15; d_call: TRBD2; cdr3_aa: CASRATLAASYEQYF; cdr3_nt: TGTGCCAGCAGGGCAACTCTAGCGGCCTCCTACGAGCAGTACTTC
clone_size: NA; j_call: TRBJ2-7; v_call: TRBV9; cdr3_length: 15; d_call: NA; cdr3_aa: CASSVGTTNSYEQYF; cdr3_nt: TGTGCCAGCAGCGTAGGAACTACCAACTCCTACGAGCAGTACTTC
clone_size: NA; j_call: TRBJ1-1; v_call: TRBV28; cdr3_length: 13; d_call: NA; cdr3_aa: CASNLQGRPEAFF; cdr3_nt: TGTGCCAGCAACTTACAGGGAAGACCTGAAGCTTTCTTT
clone_size: NA; j_call: TRBJ2-7; v_call: TRBV25-1; cdr3_length: 12; d_call: TRBD1; cdr3_aa: CASDRVPYEQYF; cdr3_nt: TGTGCCAGCGACAGGGTACCCTACGAGCAGTACTTC
clone_size: NA; j_call: TRBJ2-2; v_call: TRBV27; cdr3_length: 14; d_call: TRBD1; cdr3_aa: CASSLGQSTGELFF; cdr3_nt: TGTGCCAGCAGTTTGGGACAGTCCACCGGGGAGCTGTTTTTT
clone_size: NA; j_call: TRBJ1-2; v_call: TRBV6-1; cdr3_length: 16; d_call: TRBD1; cdr3_aa: CASSEALDRGQGGYTF; cdr3_nt: TGTGCCAGCAGTGAAGCGCTCGACAGGGGGCAAGGTGGCTACACCTTC
clone_size: NA; j_call: TRBJ2-7; v_call: TRBV5-1; cdr3_length: 14; d_call: TRBD2; cdr3_aa: CATAVVAGSYEQYF; cdr3_nt: TGCGCCACCGCGGTTGTAGCGGGCTCCTACGAGCAGTACTTC
clone_size: NA; j_call: TRBJ2-7; v_call: TRBV30; cdr3_length: 12; d_call: NA; cdr3_aa: CAWMGGPYEQYF; cdr3_nt: TGTGCCTGGATGGGGGGGCCCTACGAGCAGTACTTC
clone_size: few; j_call: TRBJ1-2; v_call: TRBV4-3; cdr3_length: 14; d_call: NA; cdr3_aa: CASSQAGIGNGYTF; cdr3_nt: TGCGCCAGCAGCCAAGCAGGGATTGGAAATGGCTACACCTTC
clone_size: NA; j_call: TRBJ2-6; v_call: TRBV9; cdr3_length: 22; d_call: TRBD1; cdr3_aa: CASSASGQGLAFTRSGANVLTF; cdr3_nt: TGTGCCAGCAGCGCCTCGGGACAGGGGCTCGCCTTTACCCGCTCTGGGGCCAACGTCCTGACTTTC
clone_size: NA; j_call: TRBJ2-1; v_call: TRBV4-2; cdr3_length: 17; d_call: NA; cdr3_aa: CASSQVFGVADSNEQFF; cdr3_nt: TGTGCCAGCAGCCAAGTTTTCGGGGTAGCGGACTCCAATGAGCAGTTCTTC
clone_size: NA; j_call: TRBJ2-7; v_call: TRBV10-1; cdr3_length: 16; d_call: NA; cdr3_aa: CASSESQGILSYEQYF; cdr3_nt: TGCGCCAGCAGTGAGTCCCAGGGAATTCTCTCCTACGAGCAGTACTTC
clone_size: NA; j_call: TRBJ1-1; v_call: TRBV6-5; cdr3_length: 14; d_call: NA; cdr3_aa: CASSYQEGNTEAFF; cdr3_nt: TGTGCCAGCAGTTACCAGGAGGGGAACACTGAAGCTTTCTTT
clone_size: once; j_call: TRBJ1-2; v_call: TRBV10-2; cdr3_length: 13; d_call: NA; cdr3_aa: CASSGTANYGYTF; cdr3_nt: TGCGCCAGCAGTGGGACGGCTAACTATGGCTACACCTTC
clone_size: NA; j_call: TRBJ2-2; v_call: TRBV9; cdr3_length: 14; d_call: NA; cdr3_aa: CASSVAWEGGELFF; cdr3_nt: TGTGCCAGCAGCGTAGCTTGGGAAGGCGGGGAGCTGTTTTTT
clone_size: NA; j_call: TRBJ2-7; v_call: TRBV29-1; cdr3_length: 14; d_call: TRBD1; cdr3_aa: CSVEDRGPTYEQYF; cdr3_nt: TGCAGCGTGGAAGACAGGGGCCCCACCTACGAGCAGTACTTC
clone_size: NA; j_call: TRBJ1-5; v_call: TRBV2; cdr3_length: 14; d_call: NA; cdr3_aa: CASSFGEGNQPQHF; cdr3_nt: TGTGCCAGCAGTTTCGGGGAGGGGAATCAGCCCCAGCATTTT
clone_size: NA; j_call: TRBJ2-5; v_call: TRBV11-2; cdr3_length: 16; d_call: TRBD1; cdr3_aa: CASSLVGQGPQETQYF; cdr3_nt: TGTGCCAGCAGCTTAGTCGGACAGGGGCCCCAAGAGACCCAGTACTTC
clone_size: NA; j_call: TRBJ2-1; v_call: TRBV27; cdr3_length: 14; d_call: TRBD2; cdr3_aa: CASSLTRGANEQFF; cdr3_nt: TGTGCCAGCAGTTTGACGCGGGGGGCCAATGAGCAGTTCTTC
clone_size: NA; j_call: TRBJ1-1; v_call: TRBV28; cdr3_length: 16; d_call: TRBD1; cdr3_aa: CASSFPPGTGISEAFF; cdr3_nt: TGTGCCAGCAGTTTTCCTCCTGGGACAGGAATTTCTGAAGCTTTCTTT
clone_size: NA; j_call: TRBJ2-2; v_call: TRBV27; cdr3_length: 13; d_call: NA; cdr3_aa: CASSFGSPGELFF; cdr3_nt: TGTGCCAGCAGTTTCGGGAGCCCCGGGGAGCTGTTTTTT
clone_size: NA; j_call: TRBJ2-5; v_call: TRBV4-1; cdr3_length: 14; d_call: NA; cdr3_aa: CASSQENLEETQYF; cdr3_nt: TGCGCCAGCAGCCAAGAGAATTTAGAAGAGACCCAGTACTTC
clone_size: NA; j_call: TRBJ1-1; v_call: TRBV7-9; cdr3_length: 13; d_call: NA; cdr3_aa: CASSTTEPTEAFF; cdr3_nt: TGTGCCAGCAGCACAACTGAACCGACTGAAGCTTTCTTT
clone_size: once; j_call: TRBJ1-2; v_call: TRBV2; cdr3_length: 17; d_call: TRBD1; cdr3_aa: CASRGAWDRDTNYGYTF; cdr3_nt: TGTGCCAGCAGAGGGGCGTGGGACAGGGATACTAACTATGGCTACACCTTC
clone_size: NA; j_call: TRBJ1-1; v_call: TRBV2; cdr3_length: 16; d_call: TRBD1; cdr3_aa: CASELEDRVSNTEAFF; cdr3_nt: TGTGCCAGCGAATTAGAAGACAGGGTTTCGAACACTGAAGCTTTCTTT
clone_size: once; j_call: TRBJ2-2; v_call: TRBV11-1; cdr3_length: 16; d_call: NA; cdr3_aa: CASSLGTGFNTGELFF; cdr3_nt: TGTGCCAGCAGTCTAGGAACAGGATTTAACACCGGGGAGCTGTTTTTT
clone_size: NA; j_call: TRBJ2-2; v_call: TRBV7-9; cdr3_length: 11; d_call: NA; cdr3_aa: CATLRAGELFF; cdr3_nt: TGTGCCACCCTACGTGCCGGGGAGCTGTTTTTT
clone_size: NA; j_call: TRBJ1-4; v_call: TRBV2; cdr3_length: 16; d_call: TRBD1; cdr3_aa: CASSELTGDMNEKLFF; cdr3_nt: TGTGCCAGCAGTGAGCTCACAGGGGATATGAATGAAAAACTGTTTTTT